One sample yielded the 15 T cell receptor beta chains listed below, sequenced in a study of blood T cell repertoires in COVID-19. The method was immunoSEQ multiplex PCR; TCRdb's version includes in-frame clones alone and lacks a portion of them. Altogether more than 85,000 clones are present, approximately 85% being singletons, with the ten largest covering about 15%. Specimen: peripheral blood. The source is a woman aged 60 to 75 with acute or convalescent COVID-19.

The genes are TRBV24-1 and TRBJ2-3; D gene unclear. With 4 bases removed from V and 0 bases from J, the gap between germline ends came to 13 bases. This CDR3 is 16 amino acids long. Per the germline V gene, CDR1 is KGHDR and CDR2 is SFDVKD. The chain's CDR3 is CATSDPGSPSTDTQYF. CDR3 coding DNA: TGTGCCACCAGTGACCCCGGGTCACCTAGCACAGATACGCAGTATTTT.

The rearrangement links TRBV4-3 to TRBJ2-2; 9 bases align to TRBD2. The CDR3 runs 15 residues. V shed 0 bases and J 6 bases; nucleotides not matched to a gene: 2. CDR1 is LGHNA, CDR2 YSLEER, per germline. Here the CDR3 reads CASSQEIAGAGELFF. For the CDR3, the DNA is TGCGCCAGCAGCCAAGAGATAGCGGGGGCCGGGGAGCTGTTTTTT.

This clone was seen once. V usage is TRBV25-1 and J usage is TRBJ2-3, with TRBD1 matching over 8 bases. V lost 4 bases, J lost 6 bases, and 9 bases stayed unmatched. The CDR3 covers 15 residues. Germline V gene lookup returns CDR1 MGHDK and CDR2 SYGVNS. The CDR3 sequence: CASSGSGQGWDTQYF. In nucleotides, the CDR3 is TGTGCCAGCAGTGGCTCCGGACAGGGTTGGGATACGCAGTATTTT.

This chain uses TRBV21-1 with TRBJ1-2; TRBD1 reflects the table's D call only, with no check against the DNA. TRBV21-1 is termed a pseudogene. The CDR3 length is 15 residues. CDR3 sequence: CASSVQGLDNYGYTF. In DNA form, the CDR3 reads TGTGCCAGCAGCGTACAGGGTCTAGACAACTATGGCTACACCTTC.

This chain connects TRBV19 to TRBJ1-6; 7 bases map to TRBD1. The CDR3 contains 16 residues. V lost 8 bases, J lost 7 bases, and 14 bases stayed unmatched. Germline V gives CDR1 LNHDA, CDR2 SQIVND (reference sequence). CDR3 loop: CASLEAGGTRNSPLHF. CDR3 nucleotide sequence: TGTGCCAGTCTTGAAGCAGGGGGGACGAGGAATTCACCCCTCCACTTT.

The V call is TRBV12-3 or TRBV12-4, the J call TRBJ2-2; D unresolved. The CDR3 runs 10 residues. The V gene lost 5 bases and the J gene lost 8 bases, with 3 bases spanning the gap. Here the CDR3 DNA reads TGTGCCAGCAGTCCAGGGGAGCTGTTTTTT. Protein sequence: CASSPGELFF.

The rearrangement uses TRBV7-2 and TRBJ1-2; TRBD1 is a possible D gene (5 bases). Germline values: CDR1 SGHTA, CDR2 FQGNSA. Trimming cost V 6 bases and J 8 bases, with 13 bases left between them. This CDR3 is 12 amino acids long. CDR3 loop: CASRPAGGGYTF. Written as DNA, the CDR3 is TGTGCCAGCAGGCCGGCCGGGGGGGGCTACACCTTC.

The genes are TRBV5-6 and TRBJ1-5, with D possibly being TRBD1 (6 bases). V was clipped by 5 bases and J by 3 bases, with 9 bases between them. Germline lookup yields CDR1 SGHDT and CDR2 YYEEEE. The CDR3 extends over 13 amino acids. The DNA of the CDR3 is TGTGCCAGCAGACAGGGTACCAATCAGCCCCAGCATTTT. Translated: CASRQGTNQPQHF. Using reference TRBV5-6 and TRBJ1-5 for the parts outside the CDR3, the full variable domain is DAGVTQSPTHLIKTRGQQVTLRCSPKSGHDTVSWYQQALGQGPQFIFQYYEEEERQRGNFPDRFSGHQFPNYSSELNVNALLLGDSALYLCASRQGTNQPQHFGDGTRLSIL.

The chain has TRBV11-3 and TRBJ1-1; unclear D gene. Trimming stripped 5 bases from V and 4 bases from J, with 14 bases between. CDR3 size: 14 residues. The V gene's germline CDR1 is SGHNT and CDR2 YENEEA. CDR3 sequence reads: CASSPGREGTEAFF. The CDR3 bases are TGTGCCAGCAGCCCTGGACGAGAGGGCACTGAAGCTTTCTTT.

The CDR3 sequence: CASSKVWAQPQHF. The CDR3 nucleotides are TGTGCCAGCAGCAAAGTATGGGCGCAGCCCCAGCATTTT. The rearrangement links TRBV21-1 to TRBJ1-5; TRBD1 is taken as the D call from the table, unchecked against the DNA. TRBV21-1 is termed a pseudogene. CDR3 size: 13 residues.

The chain recombines TRBV5-6 with TRBJ2-5; TRBD2 agrees at 7 bases. The CDR3 runs 13 residues. Trimming removed 4 bases from V and 5 bases from J; junction bases left unmatched: 5. CDR1 and CDR2 from the germline V gene are SGHDT and YYEEEE. CDR3 amino acids: CASSVLARETQYF. The DNA for the CDR3 is TGTGCCAGCAGCGTACTAGCGCGGGAGACCCAGTACTTC.

The chain employs TRBV12-5 and TRBJ1-3, with 8 positions matching TRBD1. Germline CDR1 LGHNT, CDR2 FRNRAP. The CDR3 contains 16 residues. V was pared by 1 base and J by 3 bases, with 5 bases of the junction left unmatched. This CDR3 reads CASGLAIDRGGNTIYF. CDR3 nucleotides: TGTGCTAGTGGTTTGGCAATCGACAGGGGTGGAAACACCATATATTTT.

The V and J genes are TRBV6-2 or TRBV6-3 and TRBJ1-1; 8 nucleotides line up with TRBD1. The ends lost 2 bases at V and 5 bases at J; junction bases unmatched: 7. CDR3 length equals 15 residues. In germline, CDR1 is MNHEY, CDR2 SVGEGT. The CDR3 loop reads CASSYPGGAGTEAFF. Written as DNA, the CDR3 is TGTGCCAGCAGTTACCCAGGGGGCGCGGGGACTGAAGCTTTCTTT.

CDR3 DNA: TGCGCCAGCAGCCAAGACCGGACTTATAGCAATCAGCCCCAGCATTTT. This gives the protein CASSQDRTYSNQPQHF. The chain recombines TRBV4-1 with TRBJ1-5; no reliable D call. Germline assignment: CDR1 MGHRA and CDR2 YSYEKL. The CDR3 runs 16 residues. V lost 0 bases to trimming and J lost 0 bases, with 9 bases between them.

CDR3 DNA sequence: TGTGCCAGCAGTGCTGGACAGAATACTAACTATGGCTACACCTTC. Protein: CASSAGQNTNYGYTF. The rearrangement joins TRBV5-4 to TRBJ1-2; tentatively, D is TRBD1 (6 bases). V was shortened by 5 bases and J by 0 bases, with 14 bases between the two germline ends. CDR3 size: 15 residues. Germline V gives CDR1 SGHNT, CDR2 YYREEE (reference sequence).